This TCR beta chain was sequenced during a study of blood T cells in healthy people across ages. Study-wide results and caveats: Comparison with aged donors showed that long-lived donors had more naive CD4+ cells and higher diversity. Possibly, changes in expanded clonotypes were confounded because donor CMV status was unknown.

Regarding this clonotype: Its antigen is currently unknown.

Primers used in a second PCR of about 7 to 11 cycles were a sample-barcoded 5' primer and a J-beta primer mix. From the 5' RACE reads, TCRdb called clonotypes with MiXCR, one entry per CDR3 protein. The repertoire holds 540,000 or so distinct CDR3 sequences, 27% seen once, with approximately 17% in the top ten. Caucasian, healthy and from Russia, the donors were aged between roughly 6 and 95. Total RNA extracted from each sample amounted to at least 5 micrograms. Germline V CDR1 and CDR2: SGHTA, FQGNSA. The CDR3 sequence is 15 residues long. Losses at the gene ends were 2 bases for V and 6 bases for J; bases not matched to a gene: 2.

This receptor was obtained from a woman in her seventies in good health. The chain joins TRBV7-2 to TRBJ2-3, with 13 bases identical to TRBD2. Sequencing was done on a sample of blood. The CDR3 region has the DNA TGTGCCAGCAGCTTATGGACTAGCGGGGGCGATACGCAGTATTTT. It is translated as CASSLWTSGGDTQYF.